The T cell receptor beta chain described here comes from a study of cytomegalovirus exposure and HLA in healthy donors. Study-level findings and limits: Within a later analysis, the majority of CMV-associated TCR beta chains appeared HLA-restricted. Immune exposure data for these donors was limited to CMV serostatus.

Every donor was a healthy person donating bone marrow. The CDR3 is made up of 13 amino acids. V lost 8 bases and J lost 6; bases outside the gene matches: 7. Germline values: CDR1 SGHTA, CDR2 FQGNSA. Researchers ran the PCR with 60 Vbeta and 13 Jbeta primers. The method was immunoSEQ multiplex PCR; TCRdb's version includes in-frame clones alone and lacks a portion of them. The data contain some 130,000 clones, about 74% of them singletons. Of note for this clone: Its antigen is unidentified.

V and J are TRBV7-2 and TRBJ1-5; 7 bases agree with TRBD1. Sequencing was done on a sample of PBMCs. This TCR came from a male donor in good health and CMV-seronegative. DNA for the CDR3: TGTGCCAGCGCGACAGGGCCAGGTCAGCCCCAGCATTTT. Its translation: CASATGPGQPQHF.